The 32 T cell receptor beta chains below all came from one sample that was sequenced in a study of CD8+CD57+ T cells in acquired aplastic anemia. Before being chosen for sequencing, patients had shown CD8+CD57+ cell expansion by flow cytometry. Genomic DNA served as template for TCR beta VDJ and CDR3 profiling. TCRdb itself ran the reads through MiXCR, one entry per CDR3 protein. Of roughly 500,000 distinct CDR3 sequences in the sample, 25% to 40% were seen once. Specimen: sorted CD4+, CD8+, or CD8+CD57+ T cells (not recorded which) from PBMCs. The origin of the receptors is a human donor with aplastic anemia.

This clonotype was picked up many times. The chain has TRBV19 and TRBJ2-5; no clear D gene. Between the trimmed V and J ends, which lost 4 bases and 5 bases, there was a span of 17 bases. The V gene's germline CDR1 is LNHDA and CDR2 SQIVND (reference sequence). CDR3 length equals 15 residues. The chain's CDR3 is CASSNPLVTGETQYF. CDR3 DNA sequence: TGTGCCAGTAGTAACCCGCTTGTAACTGGTGAGACCCAGTACTTC.

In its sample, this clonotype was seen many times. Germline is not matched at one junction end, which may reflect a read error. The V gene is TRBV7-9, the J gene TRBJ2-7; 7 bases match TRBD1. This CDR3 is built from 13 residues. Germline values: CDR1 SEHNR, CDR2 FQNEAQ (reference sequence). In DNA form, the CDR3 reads TGTGCCAGCAGCGTAGCCCCAGGGGGCGAGCAGTACTTC. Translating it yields CASSVAPGGEQYF.

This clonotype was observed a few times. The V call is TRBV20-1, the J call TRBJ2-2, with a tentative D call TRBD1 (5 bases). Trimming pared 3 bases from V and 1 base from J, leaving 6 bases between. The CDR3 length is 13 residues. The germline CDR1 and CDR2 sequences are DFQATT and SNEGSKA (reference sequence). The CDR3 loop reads CSASQGNTGELFF. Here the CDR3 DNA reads TGCAGTGCTAGCCAGGGGAACACCGGGGAGCTGTTTTTT.

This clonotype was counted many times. CDR3 protein: CASRTGWGTGELFF. The CDR3 region has the DNA TGTGCCAGTAGAACAGGGTGGGGAACCGGGGAGCTGTTTTTT. The rearrangement joins TRBV19 to TRBJ2-2; tentatively, D is TRBD1 (6 bases). CDR1 LNHDA and CDR2 SQIVND come from the germline V gene (reference sequence). V was shortened by 6 bases and J by 5 bases, with 13 bases between the two germline ends. The CDR3 extends over 14 amino acids.

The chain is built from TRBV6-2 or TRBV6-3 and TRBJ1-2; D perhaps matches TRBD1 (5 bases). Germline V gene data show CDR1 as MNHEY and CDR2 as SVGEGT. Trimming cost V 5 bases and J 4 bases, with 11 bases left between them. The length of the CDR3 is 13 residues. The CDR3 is CASSRDGLYGYTF. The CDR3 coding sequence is TGTGCCAGCAGTAGGGACGGACTCTATGGCTACACCTTC.

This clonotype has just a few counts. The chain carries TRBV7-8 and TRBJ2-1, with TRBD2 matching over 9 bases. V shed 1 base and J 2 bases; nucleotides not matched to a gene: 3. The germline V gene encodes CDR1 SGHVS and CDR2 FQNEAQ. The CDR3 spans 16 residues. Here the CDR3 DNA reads TGTGCCAGCAGCTTAGGGGGACTAGCTGCCTACAATGAGCAGTTCTTC. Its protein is CASSLGGLAAYNEQFF.

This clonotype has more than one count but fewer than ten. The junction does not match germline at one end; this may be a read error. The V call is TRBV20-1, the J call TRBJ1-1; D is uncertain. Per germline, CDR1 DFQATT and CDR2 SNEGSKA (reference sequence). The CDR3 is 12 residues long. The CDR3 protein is CSAKRVNTEASF. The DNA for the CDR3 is TGCAGTGCCAAGAGGGTGAACACTGAAGCTTCCTTT.

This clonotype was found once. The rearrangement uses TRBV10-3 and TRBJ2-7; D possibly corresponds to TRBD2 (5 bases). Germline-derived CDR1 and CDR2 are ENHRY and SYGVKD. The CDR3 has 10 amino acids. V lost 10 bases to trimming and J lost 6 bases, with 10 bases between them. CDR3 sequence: CASNLAEQYF. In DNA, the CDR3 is TGTGCCAGCAACCTAGCCGAGCAGTACTTC.

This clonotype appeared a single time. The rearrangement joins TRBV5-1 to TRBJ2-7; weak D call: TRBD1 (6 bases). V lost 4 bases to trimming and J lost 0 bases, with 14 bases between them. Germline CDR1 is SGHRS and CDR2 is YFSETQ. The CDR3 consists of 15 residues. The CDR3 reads CASSPDRRRSYEQYF. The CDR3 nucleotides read TGCGCCAGCAGCCCCGACAGGCGCCGCTCCTACGAGCAGTACTTC.

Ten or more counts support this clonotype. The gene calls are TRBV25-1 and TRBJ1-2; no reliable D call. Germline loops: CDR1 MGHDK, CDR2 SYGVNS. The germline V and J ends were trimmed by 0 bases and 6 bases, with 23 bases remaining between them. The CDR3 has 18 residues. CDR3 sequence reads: CASSEYRFRQVRLNGYTF. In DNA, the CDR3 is TGTGCCAGCAGTGAATATAGATTCCGGCAGGTGAGATTGAATGGCTACACCTTC.

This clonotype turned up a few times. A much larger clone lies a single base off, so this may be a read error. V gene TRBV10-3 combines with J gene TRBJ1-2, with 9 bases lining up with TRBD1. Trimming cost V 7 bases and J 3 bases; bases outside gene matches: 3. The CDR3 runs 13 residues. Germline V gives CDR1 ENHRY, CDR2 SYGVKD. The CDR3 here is CAIKGTGYYGYTF. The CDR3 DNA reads TGTGCCATCAAGGGGACAGGGTACTATGGCTACACCTTC.

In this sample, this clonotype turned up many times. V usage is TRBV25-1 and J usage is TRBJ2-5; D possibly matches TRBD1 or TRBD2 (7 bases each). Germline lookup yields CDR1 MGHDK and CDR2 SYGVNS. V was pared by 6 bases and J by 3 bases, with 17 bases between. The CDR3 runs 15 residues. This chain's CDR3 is CASSPRGGRKETQYF. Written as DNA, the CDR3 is TGTGCCAGCAGCCCCAGGGGGGGTCGGAAAGAGACCCAGTACTTC. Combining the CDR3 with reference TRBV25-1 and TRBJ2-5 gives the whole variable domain EADIYQTPRYLVIGTGKKITLECSQTMGHDKMYWYQQDPGMELHLIHYSYGVNSTEKGDLSSESTVSRIRTEHFPLTLESARPSHTSQYLCASSPRGGRKETQYFGPGTRLLVL.

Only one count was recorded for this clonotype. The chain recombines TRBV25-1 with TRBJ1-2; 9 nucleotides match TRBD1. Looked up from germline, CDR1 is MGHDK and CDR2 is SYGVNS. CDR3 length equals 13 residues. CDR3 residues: CAARGQGLDGYTF. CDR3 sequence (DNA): TGTGCAGCGAGAGGACAGGGGCTGGATGGCTACACCTTC.

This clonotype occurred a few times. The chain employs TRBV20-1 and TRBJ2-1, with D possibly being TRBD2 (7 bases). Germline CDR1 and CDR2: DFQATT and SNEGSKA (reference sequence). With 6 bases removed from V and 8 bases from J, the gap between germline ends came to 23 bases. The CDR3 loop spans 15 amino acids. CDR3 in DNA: TGCAGTGCCTTAGGGGGGGGAGGAGGATGGGATGAGCAGTTCTTC. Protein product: CSALGGGGGWDEQFF.

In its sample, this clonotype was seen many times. The CDR3 nucleotides are TGTGCCAGCAGCTTAGATCTGGAGACCCAGTACTTC. This translates into CASSLDLETQYF. V and J are TRBV7-9 and TRBJ2-5; no definite D call. Germline values: CDR1 SEHNR, CDR2 FQNEAQ (reference sequence). With 1 base removed from V and 5 bases from J, the gap between germline ends came to 5 bases. The CDR3 loop spans 12 amino acids.

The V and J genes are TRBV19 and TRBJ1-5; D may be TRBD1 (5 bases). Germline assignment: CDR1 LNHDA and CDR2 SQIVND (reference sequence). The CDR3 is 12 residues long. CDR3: CASLGPGQPQHF. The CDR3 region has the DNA TGTGCTAGTCTGGGGCCGGGTCAGCCCCAGCATTTT.

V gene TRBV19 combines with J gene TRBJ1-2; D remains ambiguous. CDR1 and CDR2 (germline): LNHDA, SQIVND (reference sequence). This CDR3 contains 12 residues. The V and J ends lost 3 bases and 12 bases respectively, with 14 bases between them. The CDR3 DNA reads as TGTGCCAGTAGTATCCAAGCCACTGGAAACACCTTC. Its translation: CASSIQATGNTF.

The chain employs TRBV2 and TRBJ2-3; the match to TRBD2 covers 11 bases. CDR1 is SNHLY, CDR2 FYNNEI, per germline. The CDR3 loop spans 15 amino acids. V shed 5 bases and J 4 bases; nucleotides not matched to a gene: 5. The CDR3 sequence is CASSLLAGGADTQYF. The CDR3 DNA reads TGTGCCAGCAGTCTTCTAGCGGGAGGAGCAGATACGCAGTATTTT.

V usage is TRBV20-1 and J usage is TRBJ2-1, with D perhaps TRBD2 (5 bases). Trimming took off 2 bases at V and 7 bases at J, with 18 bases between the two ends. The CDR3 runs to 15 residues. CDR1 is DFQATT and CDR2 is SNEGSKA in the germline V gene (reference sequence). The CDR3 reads CSARPTSGSRNEQFF. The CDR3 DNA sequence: TGCAGTGCTAGACCTACTAGTGGGAGTAGGAATGAGCAGTTCTTC.

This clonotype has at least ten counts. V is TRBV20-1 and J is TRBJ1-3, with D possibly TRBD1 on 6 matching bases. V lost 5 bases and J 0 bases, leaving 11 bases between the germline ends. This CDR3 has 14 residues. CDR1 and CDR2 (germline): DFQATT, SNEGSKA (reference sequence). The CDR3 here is CSAAPTGSGNTIYF. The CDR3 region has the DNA TGCAGTGCTGCCCCGACAGGCTCTGGAAACACCATATATTTT.

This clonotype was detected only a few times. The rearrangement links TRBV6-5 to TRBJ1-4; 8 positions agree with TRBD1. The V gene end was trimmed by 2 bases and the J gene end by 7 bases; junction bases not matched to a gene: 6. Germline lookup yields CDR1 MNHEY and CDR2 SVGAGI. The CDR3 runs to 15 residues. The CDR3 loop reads CASSYPAGGGEKLFF. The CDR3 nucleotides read TGTGCCAGCAGTTACCCGGCAGGGGGCGGTGAAAAACTGTTTTTT.

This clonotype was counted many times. CDR3 loop: CASSSQTGTDTQYF. The CDR3 coding sequence is TGTGCCAGCAGCAGCCAGACAGGTACAGATACGCAGTATTTT. The rearrangement uses TRBV7-3 and TRBJ2-3; D perhaps matches TRBD1 (6 bases). The CDR3 loop spans 14 amino acids. Trimming pared 5 bases from V and 3 bases from J, leaving 12 bases between. CDR1 is SGHTA and CDR2 is FQGTGA in the germline V gene.

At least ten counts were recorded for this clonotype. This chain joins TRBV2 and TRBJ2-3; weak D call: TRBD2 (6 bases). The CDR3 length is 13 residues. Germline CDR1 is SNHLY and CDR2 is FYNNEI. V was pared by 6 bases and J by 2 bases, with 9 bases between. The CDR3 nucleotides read TGTGCCAGCAGGTCGGACTACACAGATACGCAGTATTTT. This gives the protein CASRSDYTDTQYF.

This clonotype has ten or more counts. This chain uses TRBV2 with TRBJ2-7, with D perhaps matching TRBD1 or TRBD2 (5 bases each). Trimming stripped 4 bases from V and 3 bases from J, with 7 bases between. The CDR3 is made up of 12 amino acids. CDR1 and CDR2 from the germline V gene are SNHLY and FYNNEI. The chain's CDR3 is CASSGDVYEQYF. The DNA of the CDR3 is TGTGCCAGCAGTGGGGACGTCTACGAGCAGTACTTC.

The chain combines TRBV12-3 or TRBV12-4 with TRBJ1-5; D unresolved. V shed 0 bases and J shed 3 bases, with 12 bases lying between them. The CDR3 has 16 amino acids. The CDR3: CASSLAWTVNNQPQHF. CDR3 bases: TGTGCCAGCAGTTTAGCCTGGACGGTGAACAATCAGCCCCAGCATTTT.

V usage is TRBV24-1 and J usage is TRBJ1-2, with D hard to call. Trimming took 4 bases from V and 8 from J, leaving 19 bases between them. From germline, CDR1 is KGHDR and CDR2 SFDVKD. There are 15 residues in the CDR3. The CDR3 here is CATSDKIPGSSGYTF. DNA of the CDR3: TGTGCCACCAGTGACAAAATCCCGGGATCCTCAGGCTACACCTTC.

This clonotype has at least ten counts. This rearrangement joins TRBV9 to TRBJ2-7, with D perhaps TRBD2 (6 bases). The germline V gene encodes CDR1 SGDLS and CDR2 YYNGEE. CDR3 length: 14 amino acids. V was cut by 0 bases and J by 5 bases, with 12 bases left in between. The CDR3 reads CASSVEAGLDEQYF. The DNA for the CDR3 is TGTGCCAGCAGCGTAGAGGCGGGACTCGACGAGCAGTACTTC.

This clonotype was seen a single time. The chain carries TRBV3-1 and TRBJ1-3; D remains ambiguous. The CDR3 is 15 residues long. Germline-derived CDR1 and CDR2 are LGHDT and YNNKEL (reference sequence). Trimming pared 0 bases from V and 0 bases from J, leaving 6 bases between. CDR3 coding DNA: TGTGCCAGCAGCCAAGACTCCTTCTCTGGAAACACCATATATTTT. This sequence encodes CASSQDSFSGNTIYF.

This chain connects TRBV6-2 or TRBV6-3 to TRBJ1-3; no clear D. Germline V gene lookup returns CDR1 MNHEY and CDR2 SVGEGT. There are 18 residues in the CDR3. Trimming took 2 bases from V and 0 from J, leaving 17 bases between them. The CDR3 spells CASSYNRPVRVSGNTIYF. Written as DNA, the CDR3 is TGTGCCAGCAGTTACAACCGCCCGGTACGTGTCTCTGGAAACACCATATATTTT.

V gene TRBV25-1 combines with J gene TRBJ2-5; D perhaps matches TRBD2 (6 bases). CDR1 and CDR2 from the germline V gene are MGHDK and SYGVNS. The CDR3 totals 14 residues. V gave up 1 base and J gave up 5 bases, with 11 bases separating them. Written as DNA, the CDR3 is TGTGCCAGCAGTGAATCGGGAGAGGTTGAGACCCAGTACTTC. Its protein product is CASSESGEVETQYF.

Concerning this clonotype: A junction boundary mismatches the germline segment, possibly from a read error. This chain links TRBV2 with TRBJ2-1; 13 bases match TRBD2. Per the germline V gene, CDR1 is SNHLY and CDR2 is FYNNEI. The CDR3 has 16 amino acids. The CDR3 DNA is TGTGCCAGCAGTAAACAGGGACTAGCGGGAACCAATGAGCAGCTCTTC. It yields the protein CASSKQGLAGTNEQLF.

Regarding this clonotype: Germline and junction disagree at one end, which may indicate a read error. The CDR3 bases are TGTGCCAACAGCTTAGTGCTAGCGGATTCGGGCGAGCAGTACTTC. Protein product: CANSLVLADSGEQYF. This chain connects TRBV7-8 to TRBJ2-7; 7 bases are a match to TRBD2. This CDR3 has 15 residues. Germline CDR1 reads SGHVS; CDR2 reads FQNEAQ.